This T cell receptor (beta chain) was retrieved from a study of T-cell memory formation after mild COVID-19. Study-level points and caveats: SARS-CoV-2 specificity of second-wave clones peaking day 37 was unconfirmed. Certain responding clones were present in pre-infection memory, suggesting participation of cross-reactive memory.

CDR3 length: 15 amino acids. V shed 0 bases and J shed 0 bases, with 9 bases lying between them. Germline V gene lookup returns CDR1 GTSNPN and CDR2 SVGIG (reference sequence). UMIs and sample barcodes were carried by the TCR alpha and TCR beta cDNA libraries that 5'RACE produced using constant-segment primers. TCRdb ran MiXCR on the 5' RACE reads and lists one entry per CDR3 protein. The table includes about 200,000 distinct CDR3 sequences, around 8.8% detected once. Of note for this clonotype: Its cognate antigen is unknown.

The specimen sequenced was PBMCs or a T cell subset sorted from them (not recorded which). This chain joins TRBV30 and TRBJ1-3; D not resolved. The source of this sequence is a man aged 18 to 29 who had mild COVID-19 (a few samples of this study predate the infection). Cell type and time point are not known. For the CDR3, the DNA is TGTGCCTGGAGTGTAAACCCGTTCTCTGGAAACACCATATATTTT. This translates into CAWSVNPFSGNTIYF.